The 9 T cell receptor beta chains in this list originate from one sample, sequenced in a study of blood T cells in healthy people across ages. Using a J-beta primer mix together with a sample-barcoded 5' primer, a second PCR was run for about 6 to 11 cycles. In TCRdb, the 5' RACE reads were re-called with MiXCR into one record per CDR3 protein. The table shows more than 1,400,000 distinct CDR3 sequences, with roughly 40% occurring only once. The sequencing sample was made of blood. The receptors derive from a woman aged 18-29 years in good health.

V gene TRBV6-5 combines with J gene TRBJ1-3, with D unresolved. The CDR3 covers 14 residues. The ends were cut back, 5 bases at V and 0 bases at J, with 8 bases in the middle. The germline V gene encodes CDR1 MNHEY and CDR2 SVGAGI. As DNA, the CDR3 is TGTGCCAGCAGTACCTTCCCCTCTGGAAACACCATATATTTT. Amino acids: CASSTFPSGNTIYF.

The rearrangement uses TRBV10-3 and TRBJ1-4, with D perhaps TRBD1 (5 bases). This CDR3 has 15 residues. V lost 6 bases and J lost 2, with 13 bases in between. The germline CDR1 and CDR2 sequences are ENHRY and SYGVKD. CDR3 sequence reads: CAISPQGATNEKLFF. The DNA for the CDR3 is TGTGCCATCAGCCCTCAGGGAGCTACTAATGAAAAACTGTTTTTT.

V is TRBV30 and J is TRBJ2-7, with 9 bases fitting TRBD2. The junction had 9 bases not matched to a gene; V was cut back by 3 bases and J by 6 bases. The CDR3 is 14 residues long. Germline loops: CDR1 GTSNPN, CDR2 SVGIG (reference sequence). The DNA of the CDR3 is TGTGCCTGGAGACAGCGGGAGGTCCCAACCGAGCAGTACTTC. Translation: CAWRQREVPTEQYF.

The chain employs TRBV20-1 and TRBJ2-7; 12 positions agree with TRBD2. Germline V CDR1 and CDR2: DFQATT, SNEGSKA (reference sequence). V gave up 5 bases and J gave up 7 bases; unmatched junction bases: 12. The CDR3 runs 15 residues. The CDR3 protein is CSAGPSGRGYKEQYF. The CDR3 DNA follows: TGCAGTGCTGGCCCTAGCGGGAGGGGCTACAAGGAGCAGTACTTC.

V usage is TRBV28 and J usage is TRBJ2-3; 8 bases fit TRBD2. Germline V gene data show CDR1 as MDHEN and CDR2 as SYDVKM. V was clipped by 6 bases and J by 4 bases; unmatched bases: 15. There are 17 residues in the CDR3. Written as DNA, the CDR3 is TGTGCCAGCAGCTCGGGCACCGGGGGGGATCTATCAGATACGCAGTATTTT. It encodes CASSSGTGGDLSDTQYF.

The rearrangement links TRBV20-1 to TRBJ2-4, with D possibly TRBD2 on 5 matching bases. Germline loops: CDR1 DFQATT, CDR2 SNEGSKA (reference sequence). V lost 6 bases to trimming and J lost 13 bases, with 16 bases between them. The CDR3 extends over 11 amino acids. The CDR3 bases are TGCAGTGCCGAGGGAGCAGGAAGGCAGTACTTC. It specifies CSAEGAGRQYF.

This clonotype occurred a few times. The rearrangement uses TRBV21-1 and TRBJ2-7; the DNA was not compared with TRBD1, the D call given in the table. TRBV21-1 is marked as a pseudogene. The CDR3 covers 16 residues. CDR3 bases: TGTGCCAGCAGCAAAACCCCGCAGGGGGCTATCGACGAGCAGTACTTC. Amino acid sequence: CASSKTPQGAIDEQYF.

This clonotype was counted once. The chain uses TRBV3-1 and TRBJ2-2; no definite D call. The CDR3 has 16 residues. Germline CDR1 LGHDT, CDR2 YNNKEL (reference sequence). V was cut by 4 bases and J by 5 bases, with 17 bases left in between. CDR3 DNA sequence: TGTGCCAGCAGCCTATGGGTAGGGCGTGGTACCGGGGAGCTGTTTTTT. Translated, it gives CASSLWVGRGTGELFF.

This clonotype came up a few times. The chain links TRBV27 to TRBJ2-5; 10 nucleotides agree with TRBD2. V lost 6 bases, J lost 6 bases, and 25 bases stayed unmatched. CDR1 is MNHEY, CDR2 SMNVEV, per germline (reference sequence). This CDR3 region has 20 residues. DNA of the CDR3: TGTGCCAGCAGCCACAATCTTCTCACCGGGACTAGCGTGACCCGTCAGACCCAGTACTTC. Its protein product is CASSHNLLTGTSVTRQTQYF.